This T cell receptor (beta chain) originates from a study of CD8+CD57+ T cells in acquired aplastic anemia. Whole-study context: Roughly 3 ug was the average amount of DNA from sorted CD4+ and CD8+ cells. On average, healthy donors gave some 11 million reads for CD4+ cells. Study-level points and caveats: CD8+ Simpson's diversity showed no significant patient-control difference. Patients shared twenty-nine CD8+ CDR3 sequences with controls.

Germline V gene data show CDR1 as PRHDT and CDR2 as FYEKMQ (reference sequence). The CDR3 runs 12 residues. Unmatched junction bases numbered 1, after V lost 8 bases and J lost 2 bases. As regards this clonotype: Antigen unknown.

According to the study, genomic DNA was the template for TCR beta VDJ and CDR3 profiling. Via MiXCR, TCRdb re-called the reads, giving one row per CDR3 protein. The top ten clones hold 23% of a sample with 35,000 to 50,000 distinct CDR3 sequences, around 67% of them seen once. Sequenced input: sorted CD4+, CD8+, or CD8+CD57+ T cells (not recorded which) from PBMCs. The chain employs TRBV13 and TRBJ2-7, with TRBD2 matching 9 bases. The clonotype originates from a human donor in good health, serving as a control. The CDR3 DNA sequence: TGTGCCAGCGGCGGGAGGGCCTACGAGCAGTACTTC. It specifies CASGGRAYEQYF.